This T cell receptor beta chain appears in the sequencing data of a study of PD-1 blockade in classical Hodgkin lymphoma. Here immunoSEQ multiplex PCR was the method, and the copy in TCRdb shows in-frame clones only, minus some. Here the sample spans about 20,000 clones, over 75% being singletons. Stated time point: newly diagnosed, previously untreated cHL patient sample. Germline CDR1 LNHDA, CDR2 SQIVND (reference sequence). The CDR3 sequence is 14 residues long. The germline V and J ends were trimmed by 7 bases and 0 bases, with 10 bases remaining between them. This clone appeared once. The chain joins TRBV19 to TRBJ1-5; unclear D gene. The sample taken for sequencing was peripheral blood mononuclear cells (PBMCs). This clonotype originated in a human donor with classical Hodgkin lymphoma. This CDR3 reads CASTGEYSNQPQHF. Here the CDR3 DNA reads TGTGCCAGTACCGGGGAGTATAGCAATCAGCCCCAGCATTTT.